This is a list of T cell receptor beta chains from one sample in a study of T cell responses to AZD1222 COVID-19 vaccine. Clones were read by immunoSEQ multiplex PCR, and TCRdb kept only the in-frame ones, dropping some. The sample has around 150,000 clones; about 87% are singletons. The specimen comprised peripheral blood, sampled on day 0 of AZD1222 vaccination. The receptors derive from an adult in good health. Both conserved end residues are part of each CDR3. Fields, in order: V gene, J gene, D gene, clone size, CDR3 DNA, CDR3 protein. The D gene is left open where the match is weak. Some rows have no size entry. The others give once, few or many, or a class for an expanded clone.

TRBV6-6	TRBJ1-3	.	.	TGTGCCAGCAGTTACGAGAGCTCTGGAAACACCATATATTTT	CASSYESSGNTIYF
TRBV19	TRBJ1-2	TRBD1	.	TGTGCCAGTAGTATAGGACCGGGACAGGGTGAAGGCTACACCTTC	CASSIGPGQGEGYTF
TRBV7-7	TRBJ2-2	.	.	TGTGCCAGCAGCTTAGCGGGAACGGACACCGGGGAGCTGTTTTTT	CASSLAGTDTGELFF
TRBV19	TRBJ2-7	TRBD1	.	TGTGCCAGTAGTCCGTCGGGGACAGGGTTTTTTATAGGCTACGAGCAGTACTTC	CASSPSGTGFFIGYEQYF
TRBV2	TRBJ1-5	.	.	TGTGCCAGCAGGGCCTACAGCATCAATCAGCCCCAGCATTTT	CASRAYSINQPQHF
TRBV9	TRBJ2-6	.	.	TGTGCCAGCAGCGTAGGTCTCCTGCCCGGGGCCAACGTCCTGACTTTC	CASSVGLLPGANVLTF
TRBV2	TRBJ1-1	TRBD1	.	TGTGCCAGCAGAGCACAGGGGGGCACTGAAGCTTTCTTT	CASRAQGGTEAFF
TRBV2	TRBJ2-1	.	.	TGTGCCAGCAGTGTGGAGACTCTTTATGAGCAGTTCTTC	CASSVETLYEQFF
TRBV15	TRBJ1-3	TRBD1	.	TGTGCCACCAGCAGAGAGGCAGGGGGGTTCGGAAACACCATATATTTT	CATSREAGGFGNTIYF
TRBV29-1	TRBJ1-2	.	.	TGCAGCGTTGGTCGCAGGGATACCTATGGCTACACCTTC	CSVGRRDTYGYTF
TRBV6-1	TRBJ1-5	.	.	TGTGCCAGCAGTGAAGAGGTATGGGGGAACAATCAGCCCCAGCATTTT	CASSEEVWGNNQPQHF
TRBV5-1	TRBJ1-1	TRBD1	once	TGCGCCAGCAGACCCGAGGACAGGGGTATCGTAGCTTTCTTT	CASRPEDRGIVAFF
TRBV27	TRBJ1-6	TRBD1	.	TGTGCCAGCAGTAACATCCGCGGGACAGGGGTTAATTCACCCCTCCACTTT	CASSNIRGTGVNSPLHF
TRBV10-2	TRBJ2-7	.	.	TGCGCCAGCATAACGTTATCCCTCATCTACGAGCAGTACTTC	CASITLSLIYEQYF
TRBV28	TRBJ1-5	.	.	TGTGCCAGCACATATCGGGGGGGCTATAGGGTGTATAGCAATCAGCCCCAGCATTTT	CASTYRGGYRVYSNQPQHF
TRBV3-1/TRBV3-2	TRBJ1-1	.	.	TGTGCCAGCAGGGGCAGGGGAGGGAACACTGAAGCTTTCTTT	CASRGRGGNTEAFF
TRBV4-3	TRBJ2-7	TRBD1	.	TGCGCCAGCAGCCAAGATGGGACAGGGGGCCCCCCAGCCTACGAGCAGTACTTC	CASSQDGTGGPPAYEQYF
TRBV3-1/TRBV3-2	TRBJ1-6	.	.	TGTGCCAGCCTATCTGGCTCCCAGATCAATTCACCCCTCCACTTT	CASLSGSQINSPLHF
TRBV5-1	TRBJ1-1	TRBD1	.	TGCGCCAGCAGCGCAGGGGGTATGAACACTGAAGCTTTCTTT	CASSAGGMNTEAFF
TRBV28	TRBJ2-2	TRBD1	.	TGTGCCAGCAGTTTAATGGGGACAGGGGTGGGCACCGGGGAGCTGTTTTTT	CASSLMGTGVGTGELFF
TRBV18	TRBJ1-3	TRBD1	.	TGTGCCAGCTCACCATTCGGACAGGGAGTATCCGGAAACACCATATATTTT	CASSPFGQGVSGNTIYF
TRBV3-1/TRBV3-2	TRBJ2-1	TRBD2	.	TGTGCCAGCAGCTACGGACTAGCGGGAGACTTCAATGAGCAGTTCTTC	CASSYGLAGDFNEQFF
TRBV6-2/TRBV6-3	TRBJ2-2	TRBD1	.	TGTGCCAGCAGTTACCCGCCTCGACAGGGAGAAAGAACCGGGGAGCTGTTTTTT	CASSYPPRQGERTGELFF
TRBV27	TRBJ2-2	TRBD1	.	TGTGCCAGCAGAAACCCGGACAGGGACACCGGGGAGCTGTTTTTT	CASRNPDRDTGELFF
TRBV7-9	TRBJ2-1	TRBD2	few	TGTGCCAGCAGCTTAGGTATTGAAGGACTAGCGGGCTATGAGCAGTTCTTC	CASSLGIEGLAGYEQFF
TRBV29-1	TRBJ1-4	.	.	TGCAGCGCGATAGGTTCGACTAATGAAAAACTGTTTTTT	CSAIGSTNEKLFF